This T cell receptor beta chain was recovered during a study of cytomegalovirus exposure and HLA in healthy donors. Overall study results and limits: The classifier was said to identify cytomegalovirus status with high specificity and sensitivity.

Produced via immunoSEQ multiplex PCR; TCRdb's table is partial and in-frame only. The table includes roughly 98,000 clones, more than 75% detected once. V lost 0 bases to trimming and J lost 10 bases, with 13 bases between them. The length of the CDR3 is 15 residues. Germline V CDR1 and CDR2: SGHAT, FQNNGV. This clone has only a few counts. What it recognizes is unknown. The chain uses TRBV11-2 and TRBJ1-6; a possible D gene is TRBD1 (5 bases). Sequencing input: PBMCs. The sequence came from a man between 18 and 35 years old in good health and CMV-seropositive. Here the CDR3 DNA reads TGTGCCAGCAGCTTAGATGGGGCAGCTGGGTCACCCCTCCACTTT. Protein: CASSLDGAAGSPLHF.